A selection of T cell receptor beta chains follows, all from one sample in a study of blood T cell repertoires in COVID-19. Assay: immunoSEQ multiplex PCR; the TCRdb copy retains only in-frame clones and omits some. The sample carries over 200,000 clones, 80% to 90% recorded once. Sequences were obtained from peripheral blood. The source is a man aged 35-49 years with acute or convalescent COVID-19. Both conserved end residues are part of each CDR3. The order of the fields is D gene, J gene, V gene, CDR3 length, clone size, CDR3 protein, CDR3 DNA. D genes are given only for firm matches. Clone size is shown for a subset of rows, as once, few, many or a class of expanded clone.

d_gene: TRBD1
j_gene: TRBJ1-6
v_gene: TRBV6-1
len: 14
abundance: .
CDR3aa: CASSERQGNSPLHF
CDR3nt: TGTGCCAGCAGTGAACGACAGGGGAATTCACCCCTCCACTTT

d_gene: TRBD1
j_gene: TRBJ2-7
v_gene: TRBV6-5
len: 16
abundance: .
CDR3aa: CASSYRPGQGLEEQYF
CDR3nt: TGTGCCAGCAGTTACCGGCCGGGACAGGGCCTCGAAGAGCAGTACTTC

d_gene: .
j_gene: TRBJ1-1
v_gene: TRBV14
len: 13
abundance: .
CDR3aa: CASSTLMDTEAFF
CDR3nt: TGTGCCAGCAGCACATTAATGGACACTGAAGCTTTCTTT

d_gene: .
j_gene: TRBJ2-1
v_gene: TRBV5-1
len: 16
abundance: .
CDR3aa: CASSLEGQGIKNEQFF
CDR3nt: TGCGCCAGCAGCTTGGAAGGGCAGGGGATTAAGAATGAGCAGTTCTTC

d_gene: TRBD1
j_gene: TRBJ1-5
v_gene: TRBV9
len: 14
abundance: .
CDR3aa: CASSGTGSNQPQHF
CDR3nt: TGTGCCAGCAGTGGGACAGGCAGCAATCAGCCCCAGCATTTT

d_gene: TRBD1
j_gene: TRBJ2-7
v_gene: TRBV7-9
len: 14
abundance: once
CDR3aa: CASSGGTGPYEQYF
CDR3nt: TGTGCCAGCAGCGGCGGGACAGGGCCCTACGAGCAGTACTTC

d_gene: TRBD2
j_gene: TRBJ2-2
v_gene: TRBV7-2
len: 12
abundance: .
CDR3aa: CANGGGAGELFF
CDR3nt: TGTGCCAACGGGGGGGGAGCCGGGGAGCTGTTTTTT

d_gene: TRBD1
j_gene: TRBJ1-5
v_gene: TRBV30
len: 14
abundance: .
CDR3aa: CAWTPGQENQPQHF
CDR3nt: TGTGCCTGGACCCCCGGACAGGAGAATCAGCCCCAGCATTTT

d_gene: .
j_gene: TRBJ2-7
v_gene: TRBV4-1
len: 14
abundance: .
CDR3aa: CASSLGQSSYEQYF
CDR3nt: TGCGCCAGCAGCCTCGGACAGTCCTCCTACGAGCAGTACTTC

d_gene: .
j_gene: TRBJ2-1
v_gene: TRBV4-2
len: 15
abundance: .
CDR3aa: CASSQDPSSYNEQFF
CDR3nt: TGTGCCAGCAGCCAAGATCCTAGCTCCTACAATGAGCAGTTCTTC

d_gene: .
j_gene: TRBJ2-1
v_gene: TRBV7-2
len: 15
abundance: .
CDR3aa: CASSRQGSSYNEQFF
CDR3nt: TGTGCCAGCAGCCGCCAGGGGAGCTCCTACAATGAGCAGTTCTTC

d_gene: TRBD1
j_gene: TRBJ2-7
v_gene: TRBV10-3
len: 17
abundance: .
CDR3aa: CAISESTRDRAFREQYF
CDR3nt: TGTGCCATCAGTGAGTCGACCCGAGACAGGGCATTCCGCGAGCAGTACTTC

d_gene: .
j_gene: TRBJ2-3
v_gene: TRBV6-5
len: 14
abundance: .
CDR3aa: CASSLGMFADTQYF
CDR3nt: TGTGCCAGCAGCCTCGGGATGTTCGCAGATACGCAGTATTTT

d_gene: TRBD2
j_gene: TRBJ2-7
v_gene: TRBV19
len: 13
abundance: .
CDR3aa: CASSYGLANEQYF
CDR3nt: TGTGCCAGTAGTTACGGACTAGCGAACGAGCAGTACTTC

d_gene: .
j_gene: TRBJ2-2
v_gene: TRBV6-1
len: 17
abundance: .
CDR3aa: CASREGGLGGRTGELFF
CDR3nt: TGTGCCAGCAGAGAAGGTGGACTAGGGGGACGGACCGGGGAGCTGTTTTTT

d_gene: TRBD2
j_gene: TRBJ2-2
v_gene: TRBV11-2
len: 17
abundance: .
CDR3aa: CASSLDRLAGETGELFF
CDR3nt: TGTGCCAGCAGCTTAGATCGACTAGCGGGAGAAACCGGGGAGCTGTTTTTT

d_gene: .
j_gene: TRBJ1-2
v_gene: TRBV2
len: 13
abundance: .
CDR3aa: CASSRQGNYGYTF
CDR3nt: TGTGCCAGCTCTCGCCAGGGGAACTATGGCTACACCTTC

d_gene: .
j_gene: TRBJ2-3
v_gene: TRBV4-2
len: 15
abundance: .
CDR3aa: CASSPIYSSTDTQYF
CDR3nt: TGTGCCAGCAGCCCTATATACAGTAGCACAGATACGCAGTATTTT

d_gene: TRBD1
j_gene: TRBJ1-1
v_gene: TRBV4-2
len: 16
abundance: .
CDR3aa: CASSQASNRGNTEAFF
CDR3nt: TGTGCCAGCAGCCAAGCGAGTAACAGGGGGAACACTGAAGCTTTCTTT

d_gene: TRBD1
j_gene: TRBJ1-2
v_gene: TRBV27
len: 15
abundance: few
CDR3aa: CASSLRDRGNYGYTF
CDR3nt: TGTGCCAGCAGTTTACGGGACAGGGGGAACTATGGCTACACCTTC

d_gene: .
j_gene: TRBJ2-5
v_gene: TRBV7-9
len: 14
abundance: .
CDR3aa: CASSLVEDQETQYF
CDR3nt: TGTGCCAGCAGCTTAGTCGAGGACCAAGAGACCCAGTACTTC

d_gene: .
j_gene: TRBJ1-1
v_gene: TRBV19
len: 15
abundance: once
CDR3aa: CASSIVSLRGAEAFF
CDR3nt: TGTGCCAGTAGTATAGTGAGTCTTCGGGGGGCTGAAGCTTTCTTT

d_gene: TRBD1
j_gene: TRBJ1-2
v_gene: TRBV19
len: 14
abundance: .
CDR3aa: CASSDDRAGYGYTF
CDR3nt: TGTGCCAGTAGTGACGACAGGGCGGGCTATGGCTACACCTTC

d_gene: TRBD2
j_gene: TRBJ2-1
v_gene: TRBV2
len: 15
abundance: .
CDR3aa: CASTIAGGPYNEQFF
CDR3nt: TGTGCCAGCACCATAGCGGGGGGGCCCTACAATGAGCAGTTCTTC

d_gene: TRBD1
j_gene: TRBJ1-5
v_gene: TRBV3-1/TRBV3-2
len: 14
abundance: .
CDR3aa: CASSPGTGYQPQHF
CDR3nt: TGTGCCAGCAGCCCCGGGACAGGGTATCAGCCCCAGCATTTT

d_gene: TRBD1
j_gene: TRBJ1-6
v_gene: TRBV14
len: 15
abundance: .
CDR3aa: CASSSSGTGDSPLHF
CDR3nt: TGTGCCAGCAGCTCGTCCGGGACAGGAGATTCACCCCTCCACTTT

d_gene: .
j_gene: TRBJ2-2
v_gene: TRBV18
len: 13
abundance: .
CDR3aa: CASSPLETGELFF
CDR3nt: TGTGCCAGCTCACCACTGGAGACCGGGGAGCTGTTTTTT

d_gene: .
j_gene: TRBJ1-2
v_gene: TRBV4-1
len: 14
abundance: .
CDR3aa: CASSQERTVEGYTF
CDR3nt: TGCGCCAGCAGCCAAGAACGGACAGTGGAAGGCTACACCTTC

d_gene: TRBD1
j_gene: TRBJ1-6
v_gene: TRBV5-1
len: 15
abundance: .
CDR3aa: CASSLAEGANSPLHF
CDR3nt: TGCGCCAGCAGCCTGGCGGAGGGGGCCAATTCACCCCTCCACTTT

d_gene: TRBD2
j_gene: TRBJ2-1
v_gene: TRBV10-3
len: 17
abundance: .
CDR3aa: CAISASGALAGANEQFF
CDR3nt: TGTGCCATCAGCGCAAGCGGCGCACTAGCGGGAGCCAATGAGCAGTTCTTC

d_gene: .
j_gene: TRBJ2-1
v_gene: TRBV18
len: 13
abundance: .
CDR3aa: CASSPPGDNEQFF
CDR3nt: TGTGCCAGCTCACCGCCAGGGGACAATGAGCAGTTCTTC

d_gene: TRBD2
j_gene: TRBJ2-5
v_gene: TRBV13
len: 15
abundance: .
CDR3aa: CASTPGGMGQETQYF
CDR3nt: TGTGCCAGCACTCCGGGAGGGATGGGGCAGGAGACCCAGTACTTC

d_gene: .
j_gene: TRBJ2-7
v_gene: TRBV4-3
len: 15
abundance: .
CDR3aa: CASSQFPFDRYEQYF
CDR3nt: TGCGCCAGCAGCCAATTCCCCTTCGACAGATACGAGCAGTACTTC

d_gene: TRBD2
j_gene: TRBJ2-2
v_gene: TRBV4-3
len: 17
abundance: .
CDR3aa: CASSQRTSGEGTGELFF
CDR3nt: TGCGCCAGCAGCCAAAGGACTAGCGGTGAGGGGACCGGGGAGCTGTTTTTT

d_gene: .
j_gene: TRBJ1-1
v_gene: TRBV5-4
len: 12
abundance: .
CDR3aa: CASSPPDSKAFF
CDR3nt: TGTGCCAGCAGCCCCCCGGACAGTAAAGCTTTCTTT

d_gene: .
j_gene: TRBJ1-1
v_gene: TRBV24-1
len: 12
abundance: .
CDR3aa: CATSDWRGKAFF
CDR3nt: TGTGCCACCAGTGATTGGCGGGGGAAAGCTTTCTTT

d_gene: TRBD1
j_gene: TRBJ1-2
v_gene: TRBV15
len: 15
abundance: .
CDR3aa: CATSRAGTGPYGYTF
CDR3nt: TGTGCCACCAGCAGAGCAGGGACAGGCCCTTATGGCTACACCTTC

d_gene: TRBD2
j_gene: TRBJ2-5
v_gene: TRBV7-3
len: 15
abundance: .
CDR3aa: CASSPRLAGVETQYF
CDR3nt: TGTGCCAGCAGCCCCCGACTAGCGGGAGTAGAGACCCAGTACTTC

d_gene: TRBD1
j_gene: TRBJ2-6
v_gene: TRBV6-5
len: 15
abundance: .
CDR3aa: CASSNRGTGANVLTF
CDR3nt: TGTGCCAGCAGCAACAGGGGGACTGGGGCCAACGTCCTGACTTTC

d_gene: .
j_gene: TRBJ2-7
v_gene: TRBV11-2
len: 15
abundance: .
CDR3aa: CASSLDWTDGDEQYF
CDR3nt: TGTGCCAGCAGCTTAGATTGGACAGATGGGGACGAGCAGTACTTC